The present entry profiles one T cell receptor (beta chain) with its context. The data were obtained in a study of blood T cell repertoires in COVID-19. Study summary: The study drew acute and convalescent COVID-19 samples from the United States, Italy and Spain. T cells, B-cell-depleted T cells, or PBMCs supplied cDNA or gDNA.

Assay used: immunoSEQ multiplex PCR; TCRdb lists only in-frame clones, some missing. Of 200,000 to 250,000 clones detected, 75% to 85% appear once; the ten largest clones hold about 9%. V was shortened by 4 bases and J by 4 bases, with 2 bases between the two germline ends. The CDR3 is made up of 11 amino acids. Germline assignment: CDR1 LNHNV and CDR2 YYDKDF (reference sequence). The TCR comes from a man in his forties or fifties with active or convalescent COVID-19. This chain uses TRBV15 with TRBJ2-1; D gene ambiguous. Sequences were obtained from peripheral blood. The CDR3 DNA is TGTGCCACCAGCACATACAATGAGCAGTTCTTC. As protein: CATSTYNEQFF. Together with reference TRBV15 and TRBJ2-1, the CDR3 gives the full variable domain: DAMVIQNPRYQVTQFGKPVTLSCSQTLNHNVMYWYQQKSSQAPKLLFHYYDKDFNNEADTPDNFQSRRPNTSFCFLDIRSPGLGDTAMYLCATSTYNEQFFGPGTRLTVL.